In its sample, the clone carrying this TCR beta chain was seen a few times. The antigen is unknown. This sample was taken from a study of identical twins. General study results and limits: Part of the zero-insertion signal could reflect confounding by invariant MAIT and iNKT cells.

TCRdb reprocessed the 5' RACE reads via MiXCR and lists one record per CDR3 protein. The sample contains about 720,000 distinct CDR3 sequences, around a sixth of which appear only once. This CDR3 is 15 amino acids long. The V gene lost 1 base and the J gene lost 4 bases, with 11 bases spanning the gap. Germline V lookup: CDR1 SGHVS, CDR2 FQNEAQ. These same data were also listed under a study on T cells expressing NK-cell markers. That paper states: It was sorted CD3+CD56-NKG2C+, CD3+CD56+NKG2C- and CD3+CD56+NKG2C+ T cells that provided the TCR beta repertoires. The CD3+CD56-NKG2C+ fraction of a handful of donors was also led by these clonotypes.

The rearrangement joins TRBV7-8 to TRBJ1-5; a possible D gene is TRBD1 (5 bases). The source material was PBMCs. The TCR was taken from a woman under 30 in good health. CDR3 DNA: TGTGCCAGCAGCTTAGTGGCAGGGTTAAATCAGCCCCAGCATTTT. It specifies CASSLVAGLNQPQHF.